These 28 T cell receptor beta chains were all obtained from the same sample, sequenced in a study of cytomegalovirus exposure and HLA in healthy donors. Vbeta (60) and Jbeta (13) primers were used in the PCR. Only in-frame clones appear in the TCRdb table, and some are missing; sequencing was by immunoSEQ multiplex PCR. The sample yields some 110,000 clones, 77% seen once. Sequenced input: PBMCs. These receptors came from a woman between 35 and 50 years old in good health and CMV-seropositive.

Here the CDR3 DNA reads TGTGCCACCGCAGGGGGCTTTAGCAAAAACATTCAGTACTTC. Its translation is CATAGGFSKNIQYF. The V call is TRBV19, the J call TRBJ2-4, with 8 bases identical to TRBD1. The J segment lost 3 bases and the V segment lost 10 bases, leaving 8 bases of the junction unmatched. Looked up from germline, CDR1 is LNHDA and CDR2 is SQIVND (reference sequence). The CDR3 is 14 residues long.

The chain recombines TRBV10-1 with TRBJ2-1, with 9 positions matching TRBD1. The V gene's germline CDR1 is WNHNN and CDR2 SYGVQD (reference sequence). The CDR3 covers 16 residues. Unmatched junction bases numbered 13, after V lost 4 bases and J lost 9 bases. This CDR3 is CASSGTSGQGMFEQFF. The DNA of the CDR3 is TGCGCCAGCAGTGGCACGTCGGGACAGGGAATGTTTGAGCAGTTCTTC.

The chain has TRBV5-1 and TRBJ1-1; 7 bases are a match to TRBD1. The germline V gene encodes CDR1 SGHRS and CDR2 YFSETQ. J lost 4 bases, V lost 4 bases, and 13 bases had no gene match. This CDR3 comprises 16 residues. The CDR3 protein is CASSPRQGMRVTEAFF. CDR3 DNA: TGCGCCAGCAGCCCGCGACAGGGTATGCGAGTCACTGAAGCTTTCTTT.

The rearrangement uses TRBV7-3 and TRBJ2-3; D is unresolved. There are 14 residues in the CDR3. The V gene's germline CDR1 is SGHTA and CDR2 FQGTGA. V lost 3 bases to trimming and J lost 2 bases, with 9 bases between them. CDR3 region: CASSFRGDTDTQYF. In DNA form, the CDR3 reads TGTGCCAGCAGCTTTAGAGGAGACACAGATACGCAGTATTTT.

The chain has TRBV5-1 and TRBJ2-1; no clear D. The CDR3 contains 14 residues. The V end was cut by 1 base, the J end by 5 bases, with 10 bases between. The germline CDR1 and CDR2 sequences are SGHRS and YFSETQ. CDR3 sequence: CASSLRGGDNEQFF. The DNA of the CDR3 is TGCGCCAGCAGCTTGAGAGGCGGAGACAATGAGCAGTTCTTC.

This clone was seen just once. This sequence joins TRBV6-1 and TRBJ2-7; 9 bases align to TRBD2. This CDR3 spans 18 amino acids. Trimming took 3 bases from V and 3 from J; bases not matched to a gene: 15. From germline, CDR1 is MNHNS and CDR2 SASEGT. CDR3 DNA sequence: TGTGCCAGCAGTGACTGGCCTCTATCTAGCGGGAATTACTACGAGCAGTACTTC. This translates into CASSDWPLSSGNYYEQYF.

J is TRBJ2-3 and V is TRBV30; D possibly corresponds to TRBD2 (5 bases). Trimming removed 2 bases from V and 3 bases from J, with 12 bases in between. The CDR3 spans 14 residues. Germline V gene data show CDR1 as GTSNPN and CDR2 as SVGIG (reference sequence). The CDR3 region has the DNA TGTGCCTGGAGTCCAGGCTCGGGGACAGATACGCAGTATTTT. It is translated as CAWSPGSGTDTQYF. The whole variable domain, remainder taken from reference TRBV30 and TRBJ2-3, is SQTIHQWPATLVQPVGSPLSLECTVEGTSNPNLYWYRQAAGRGLQLLFYSVGIGQISSEVPQNLSASRPQDRQFILSSKKLLLSDSGFYLCAWSPGSGTDTQYFGPGTRLTVL.

The rearrangement links TRBV4-1 to TRBJ2-3; 9 bases are shared with TRBD2. Looked up from germline, CDR1 is MGHRA and CDR2 is YSYEKL. J was trimmed by 5 bases and V by 0 bases; bases with no gene match: 9. This CDR3 spans 17 amino acids. CDR3 nucleotides: TGCGCCAGCAGCCAAGATGGCGCGGGAGGGCCGATAGATACGCAGTATTTT. This gives the protein CASSQDGAGGPIDTQYF.

The V gene is TRBV18, the J gene TRBJ2-1, with 7 bases identical to TRBD2. The CDR3 totals 16 residues. Trimming removed 3 bases from V and 1 base from J; junction bases left unmatched: 6. The germline V gene encodes CDR1 KGHSH and CDR2 LQKENI. The CDR3 region is CASSPPAGVSYNEQFF. In DNA form, the CDR3 reads TGTGCCAGCTCACCTCCGGCGGGGGTATCCTACAATGAGCAGTTCTTC.

V is TRBV12-5 and J is TRBJ2-1; D gene uncertain. Germline V gene sequence: CDR1 LGHNT, CDR2 FRNRAP. This CDR3 region has 15 residues. V lost 1 base to trimming and J lost 0 bases, with 7 bases between them. Here the CDR3 reads CASGLGLSSYNEQFF. CDR3 DNA: TGTGCTAGTGGTTTGGGACTTAGCTCCTACAATGAGCAGTTCTTC.

V and J are TRBV5-1 and TRBJ2-1, with TRBD1 identical over 7 bases. J was trimmed by 4 bases and V by 4 bases; bases with no gene match: 8. CDR1 and CDR2 (germline): SGHRS, YFSETQ. The CDR3 is 15 residues long. The CDR3 region has the DNA TGCGCCAGCAGCCTGGACAGGACCCCTTACAATGAGCAGTTCTTC. It codes for CASSLDRTPYNEQFF. Together with reference TRBV5-1 and TRBJ2-1, the CDR3 gives the full variable domain: KAGVTQTPRYLIKTRGQQVTLSCSPISGHRSVSWYQQTPGQGLQFLFEYFSETQRNKGNFPGRFSGRQFSNSRSEMNVSTLELGDSALYLCASSLDRTPYNEQFFGPGTRLTVL.

The rearrangement uses TRBV7-3 and TRBJ2-7; D unresolved. The CDR3 loop spans 15 amino acids. Per the germline V gene, CDR1 is SGHTA and CDR2 is FQGTGA. V was trimmed by 2 bases and J by 0 bases, leaving 11 bases between them. CDR3 sequence reads: CASSLDPTFSYEQYF. The CDR3 DNA reads TGTGCCAGCAGCTTAGACCCGACTTTCTCCTACGAGCAGTACTTC.

This sequence joins TRBV6-6 and TRBJ1-1, with 7 bases aligning to TRBD1. V was pared by 6 bases and J by 3 bases, with 4 bases of the junction left unmatched. Germline-derived CDR1 and CDR2 are MNHNY and SVGAGI (reference sequence). This CDR3 contains 13 residues. The CDR3 loop is CASSRQGDTEAFF. The CDR3 DNA follows: TGTGCCAGCAGCAGACAGGGTGACACTGAAGCTTTCTTT.

The chain carries TRBV19 and TRBJ2-5; 10 bases fit TRBD1. The CDR3 length is 15 residues. The germline gives CDR1 LNHDA, CDR2 SQIVND (reference sequence). Trimming at V came to 6 bases and at J to 2 bases, leaving 6 bases not matched to a gene. The chain's CDR3 is CASRTRTGGQETQYF. In nucleotides, the CDR3 is TGTGCCAGTAGAACCCGGACAGGGGGACAAGAGACCCAGTACTTC.

V gene TRBV5-1 combines with J gene TRBJ1-2; 7 positions match TRBD1. Losses at the gene ends were 0 bases for V and 4 bases for J; bases not matched to a gene: 6. Germline V gives CDR1 SGHRS, CDR2 YFSETQ. This CDR3 region has 15 residues. For the CDR3, the DNA is TGCGCCAGCAGCTTGGCTGGGGGACAGACCTATGGCTACACCTTC. It codes for CASSLAGGQTYGYTF.

The chain links TRBV7-9 to TRBJ2-3; the D is unclear. With 5 bases removed from V and 2 bases from J, the gap between germline ends came to 11 bases. The CDR3 contains 14 residues. CDR1 and CDR2 (germline): SEHNR, FQNEAQ (reference sequence). DNA of the CDR3: TGTGCCAGCAGCGACTCCATCTACACAGATACGCAGTATTTT. The encoded protein is CASSDSIYTDTQYF.

This clone appeared a single time. The gene calls are TRBV28 and TRBJ1-6; 8 positions agree with TRBD1. This CDR3 spans 14 amino acids. CDR1 and CDR2 (germline): MDHEN, SYDVKM. After removal of 3 bases from V and 10 bases from J, the junction contained 5 bases not matched to a gene. In nucleotides, the CDR3 is TGTGCCAGCAGTTTCCGGACAGGGCGGTCACCCCTCCACTTT. As protein: CASSFRTGRSPLHF.

The V and J genes are TRBV28 and TRBJ1-2; TRBD1 matches at 10 bases. Germline V gives CDR1 MDHEN, CDR2 SYDVKM. V trimming: 10 bases; J trimming: 4 bases; junction bases outside the gene matches: 9. The CDR3 runs 14 residues. In DNA, the CDR3 is TGTGCCATTTCGGAGACAGGGGGCTTCTATGGCTACACCTTC. Translated, it gives CAISETGGFYGYTF.

This chain uses TRBV29-1 with TRBJ1-1; the D is unclear. V was shortened by 5 bases and J by 4 bases, with 11 bases between the two germline ends. CDR3 length equals 12 residues. Looked up from germline, CDR1 is SQVTM and CDR2 is ANQGSEA. The CDR3 sequence is CSVQDRGTEAFF. Here the CDR3 DNA reads TGCAGCGTTCAGGACCGGGGCACTGAAGCTTTCTTT. Together with reference TRBV29-1 and TRBJ1-1, the CDR3 gives the full variable domain: SAVISQKPSRDICQRGTSLTIQCQVDSQVTMMFWYRQQPGQSLTLIATANQGSEATYESGFVIDKFPISRPNLTFSTLTVSNMSPEDSSIYLCSVQDRGTEAFFGQGTRLTVV.

In DNA form, the CDR3 reads TGTGCCAGCAGCGTAGATCCTCTTCCCTACGAGCAGTACTTC. It is translated as CASSVDPLPYEQYF. The chain combines TRBV9 with TRBJ2-7, with D unresolved. Germline V lookup: CDR1 SGDLS, CDR2 YYNGEE. Trimming shortened V by 0 bases and J by 2 bases, and 9 bases separated the two germline ends. This CDR3 region has 14 residues. Based on the CDR3 plus reference TRBV9 and TRBJ2-7, the full variable domain is DSGVTQTPKHLITATGQRVTLRCSPRSGDLSVYWYQQSLDQGLQFLIQYYNGEERAKGNILERFSAQQFPDLHSELNLSSLELGDSALYFCASSVDPLPYEQYFGPGTRLTVT.

CDR3 loop: CASTPSGSLYEQYF. CDR3 DNA: TGTGCCAGCACCCCTAGCGGGAGTCTCTACGAGCAGTACTTC. The chain joins TRBV28 to TRBJ2-7; TRBD2 matches 10 bases. The J segment lost 3 bases and the V segment lost 7 bases, leaving 6 bases of the junction unmatched. Germline values: CDR1 MDHEN, CDR2 SYDVKM. The length of the CDR3 is 14 residues.

The V and J genes are TRBV5-1 and TRBJ2-2; D is ambiguous. V shed 2 bases and J shed 1 base, with 6 bases lying between them. CDR3 length: 14 amino acids. Germline V gene lookup returns CDR1 SGHRS and CDR2 YFSETQ. CDR3 in DNA: TGCGCCAGCAGCTTTCGACAGAACACCGGGGAGCTGTTTTTT. This sequence encodes CASSFRQNTGELFF.

The V gene is TRBV11-2, the J gene TRBJ2-7, with 9 bases matching TRBD1. The germline CDR1 and CDR2 sequences are SGHAT and FQNNGV. J gave up 4 bases and V 4 bases, and 11 bases lay outside the gene matches. CDR3 length equals 16 residues. The CDR3 sequence is CASSSPVTGGLYEQYF. For the CDR3, the DNA is TGTGCCAGCAGCTCCCCAGTGACAGGGGGTCTGTACGAGCAGTACTTC. Supplemented by reference TRBV11-2 and TRBJ2-7, the full variable domain reads EAGVAQSPRYKIIEKRQSVAFWCNPISGHATLYWYQQILGQGPKLLIQFQNNGVVDDSQLPKDRFSAERLKGVDSTLKIQPAKLEDSAVYLCASSSPVTGGLYEQYFGPGTRLTVT.

The chain uses TRBV28 and TRBJ1-2; maybe TRBD1 (5 bases). V lost 5 bases and J 9 bases, leaving 10 bases between the germline ends. The CDR3 is made up of 11 amino acids. Germline CDR1 and CDR2: MDHEN and SYDVKM. In DNA form, the CDR3 reads TGTGCCAGCAGTGATCGACAGAGCTACACCTTC. Its translation is CASSDRQSYTF.

The chain uses TRBV6-5 and TRBJ2-1; 9 bases are shared with TRBD2. The CDR3 loop spans 16 amino acids. J gave up 6 bases and V 0 bases, and 6 bases lay outside the gene matches. The germline CDR1 and CDR2 sequences are MNHEY and SVGAGI. The CDR3 DNA sequence: TGTGCCAGCAGTTACTCGTCAGGACTAGCGTTCAATGAGCAGTTCTTC. This codes for CASSYSSGLAFNEQFF.

The chain is built from TRBV30 and TRBJ2-1; the D gene is possibly TRBD1 (6 bases). The CDR3 loop spans 15 amino acids. The ends were cut back, 0 bases at V and 6 bases at J, with 15 bases in the middle. CDR1 is GTSNPN and CDR2 is SVGIG in the germline V gene (reference sequence). As DNA, the CDR3 is TGTGCCTGGAGTGTACGCCAGGGGCTAGGCAATGAGCAGTTCTTC. Its protein product is CAWSVRQGLGNEQFF.

The rearrangement uses TRBV29-1 and TRBJ1-2; D is perhaps TRBD1 (5 bases). Trimming left V 6 bases short and J 0 bases short, with 14 bases between. This CDR3 has 14 residues. The germline gives CDR1 SQVTM, CDR2 ANQGSEA. CDR3 amino acids: CSVETELSNYGYTF. The CDR3 DNA reads as TGCAGCGTCGAGACAGAACTTTCTAACTATGGCTACACCTTC.

The V gene is TRBV27, the J gene TRBJ2-5, with D possibly TRBD2 on 5 matching bases. CDR3 length: 14 amino acids. V was cut by 4 bases and J by 3 bases, with 12 bases left in between. Germline V CDR1 and CDR2: MNHEY, SMNVEV (reference sequence). Here the CDR3 DNA reads TGTGCCAGCAGTTCCGTGGACGGGAAAGAGACCCAGTACTTC. This translates into CASSSVDGKETQYF.